This T cell receptor beta chain was captured by sequencing in a study of PD-1 blockade in classical Hodgkin lymphoma (TCRdb year 2020). About the study as a whole: Nivolumab dosing was 3 mg/kg intravenously every 2 weeks, continuing until either disease progression or unacceptable toxicity. A peripheral blood immune signature of response to PD-1 blockade in classical Hodgkin lymphoma was defined using TCR beta sequencing and CyTOF.

V and J are trimmed by 4 bases and 2 bases, and the gene matches miss 10 bases of the junction. The germline V gene provides CDR1 SGHDN and CDR2 FVKESK. The CDR3 has 17 amino acids, counting the end cysteine and phenylalanine. The DNA shown is the 51-base CDR3, in frame from base 1. Genomic DNA was extracted with the Qiagen DNeasy kit from unsorted PBMCs and from negatively selected CD4+ and CD8+ fractions. Using primers that anneal to V and J segments, immunoSEQ multiplex PCR amplified the TCR beta CDR3 regions. A synthetic immune receptor repertoire was used to minimize amplification bias, and any residual bias was removed computationally once sequencing was done. Per the original workflow: Repertoire diversity was quantified as the Shannon entropy index using custom Python scripts. Unsorted, CD4+ and CD8+ repertoires were analyzed separately, except in combined analyses where CD4+ and CD8+ sequences were merged in silico. A clone counted as expanded when the clone's frequency after treatment rose at least 2-fold relative to C1D1, and clones undetected at baseline were given a pseudocount of 0.5. Singleton clones were defined as clones with 0 or 1 copy at C1D1, and non-singleton clones were defined as clones with 2 or more copies. Clones expanded in unsorted samples were labelled as CD4+, CD8+ or unknown by matching protein sequences in sorted samples from the same patient. Wilcoxon tests on paired samples were used to test diversity changes from C1D1 to C4D1. TCRdb obtained this table from immuneACCESS and retained in-frame rearrangements with V and J assigned. These tables miss some clones; where compared with another copy, unresolved V genes account for less than half of the shortfall, and the remainder is unexplained. V, J and clone size are those of that table, while D and trimming were read from the DNA. The sample data list tens of thousands of clones, and over 75% of these were observed just once. The ten top clones hold around 2.7% of the sample.

This sample's time point label indicates: cycle 4 day 1 (C4D1), after 6 weeks of nivolumab. Every trial patient had relapsed following autologous stem cell transplantation, and prior brentuximab vedotin exposure was what differed among cohorts A, B and C. The trial cohort included around 56 patients with relapsed/refractory classical Hodgkin lymphoma, and each patient had a best overall response of complete response, partial response or progressive disease. Trial patients were treated with single-agent nivolumab in the multi-cohort phase II CheckMate 205 trial. An independent review committee assessed best overall response by applying the 2007 International Working Group response criteria. Trial PBMCs were collected just before the start of nivolumab (C1D1) and during therapy at cycle 2 day 1 and cycle 4 day 1. Peripheral blood was collected in 8 mL Vacutainer Cell Preparation Tubes, from which PBMCs were isolated by centrifugation and then cryopreserved.

As regards this clone: No antigen is known for it. The input lacks base qualities; no much larger clone sits a single base away.

Here is what the overall study found, with its caveats: The study was restricted to a single clinical trial cohort, and the causes of repertoire differences, possibly disease activity or prior therapy, were left undefined. Lower diversity was observed in patients in whom nivolumab was started less than 1 year after ASCT, and these patients were excluded from later analyses so that confounding by immune reconstitution would be avoided. Baseline diversity similar to that of newly diagnosed patients was observed in trial patients achieving complete response, whereas significantly lower diversity was observed in partial responders and progressors. CD4+ but not CD8+ TCR diversity rose significantly by C4D1 (p=0.0027 vs p=0.16), most apparent in complete responders (p=0.02). Baseline TCR diversity was reported to be lower in newly diagnosed patients than in healthy donors, and even lower in relapsed/refractory patients.

This receptor was obtained from a human donor with classical Hodgkin lymphoma. The sequences come from peripheral blood mononuclear cells (PBMCs), collected before the fourth cycle of nivolumab. The rearranged segments are TRBV14 and TRBJ1-4; TRBD1 aligns with 7 central bases. Read as DNA, the sequence is TGTGCCAGCAGCCTTCAGGGGGGCGTATTTACTAATGAAAAACTGTTTTTT. This translates into CASSLQGGVFTNEKLFF.